These 27 T cell receptor beta chains were sequenced from one sample in a study of cytomegalovirus exposure and HLA in healthy donors. Use of 60 Vbeta and 13 Jbeta primers characterized the PCR. Assay: immunoSEQ multiplex PCR; the TCRdb copy retains only in-frame clones and omits some. The table lists more than 55,000 clones, about four fifths of them singletons. The sample was PBMCs. The receptors shown here come from a woman between 40 and 50 years old in good health and CMV-seronegative.

This clone appeared a few times. The chain is built from TRBV11-2 and TRBJ2-7, with 11 bases fitting TRBD2. The germline CDR1 and CDR2 sequences are SGHAT and FQNNGV. The V and J ends lost 5 bases and 3 bases, in that order; junction bases with no gene match: 3. CDR3 length: 14 amino acids. The DNA of the CDR3 is TGTGCCAGCAGCGATACTAGCGGGAGCTACGAGCAGTACTTC. Its protein is CASSDTSGSYEQYF.

The chain links TRBV4-2 to TRBJ2-7, with 12 positions matching TRBD2. This CDR3 comprises 16 residues. V shed 0 bases, J shed 2 bases, and the junction held 2 bases outside the gene matches. Germline CDR1 and CDR2: LGHNA and YNFKEQ. CDR3 in amino acids: CASSQDRTSGTYEQYF. The CDR3 DNA is TGTGCCAGCAGCCAAGATCGGACTAGCGGGACCTACGAGCAGTACTTC.

V usage is TRBV28 and J usage is TRBJ1-4; TRBD1 agrees at 8 bases. Germline V lookup: CDR1 MDHEN, CDR2 SYDVKM. With V trimmed by 3 bases and J by 6 bases, 3 bases remained unmatched. This CDR3 region has 14 residues. Written as DNA, the CDR3 is TGTGCCAGCAGTTTGACAGGGGCGTATGAAAAACTGTTTTTT. It specifies CASSLTGAYEKLFF. The full variable domain, rest sourced from reference TRBV28 and TRBJ1-4, is DVKVTQSSRYLVKRTGEKVFLECVQDMDHENMFWYRQDPGLGLRLIYFSYDVKMKEKGDIPEGYSVSREKKERFSLILESASTNQTSMYLCASSLTGAYEKLFFGSGTQLSVL.

This clone came up once. This chain links TRBV14 with TRBJ2-5, with 7 bases identical to TRBD2. The J segment lost 10 bases and the V segment lost 0 bases, leaving 14 bases of the junction unmatched. This CDR3 region has 16 residues. The germline V gene encodes CDR1 SGHDN and CDR2 FVKESK. As DNA, the CDR3 is TGTGCCAGCAGCCAAGAGCCTAGCGGCGGCTTCGGGGTCCAGTACTTC. It yields the protein CASSQEPSGGFGVQYF.

The CDR3 region is CASSVQGQGGNEQFF. The CDR3 DNA reads TGTGCCAGCAGCGTACAAGGACAGGGGGGCAATGAGCAGTTCTTC. The V gene is TRBV9, the J gene TRBJ2-1; 10 nucleotides line up with TRBD1. The CDR3 totals 15 residues. Germline assignment: CDR1 SGDLS and CDR2 YYNGEE. V was pared by 1 base and J by 6 bases, with 4 bases of the junction left unmatched.

The chain carries TRBV9 and TRBJ1-1, with a possible D match to TRBD1 (5 bases). In germline, CDR1 is SGDLS, CDR2 YYNGEE. This CDR3 comprises 16 residues. Trimming removed 0 bases from V and 1 base from J, with 13 bases in between. The CDR3 loop is CASSVGPGIANTEAFF. The CDR3 DNA sequence: TGTGCCAGCAGCGTAGGGCCAGGGATAGCGAACACTGAAGCTTTCTTT.

The chain carries TRBV5-1 and TRBJ2-1, with D maybe TRBD2 (6 bases). Trimming removed 0 bases at V and 2 bases at J, with 12 bases between. CDR1 and CDR2 (germline): SGHRS, YFSETQ. The CDR3 contains 16 residues. The CDR3 is CASSLARDSPYNEQFF. For the CDR3, the DNA is TGCGCCAGCAGCTTGGCCAGGGACTCCCCCTACAATGAGCAGTTCTTC.

The chain employs TRBV19 and TRBJ1-1; 8 bases align to TRBD1. With V trimmed by 6 bases and J by 6 bases, 9 bases remained unmatched. The CDR3 loop spans 14 amino acids. The germline V gene encodes CDR1 LNHDA and CDR2 SQIVND (reference sequence). The CDR3 is CASRGSRGHPEAFF. The CDR3 bases are TGTGCCAGTAGAGGGAGCAGGGGGCATCCTGAAGCTTTCTTT. The full variable domain, rest sourced from reference TRBV19 and TRBJ1-1, is DGGITQSPKYLFRKEGQNVTLSCEQNLNHDAMYWYRQDPGQGLRLIYYSQIVNDFQKGDIAEGYSVSREKKESFPLTVTSAQKNPTAFYLCASRGSRGHPEAFFGQGTRLTVV.

The V gene is TRBV19, the J gene TRBJ2-7; TRBD2 matches at 11 bases. The CDR3 has 15 amino acids. The ends lost 6 bases at V and 6 bases at J; junction bases unmatched: 10. Germline CDR1 reads LNHDA; CDR2 reads SQIVND (reference sequence). The DNA for the CDR3 is TGTGCCAGTAGGGATCCTGGGACTAGCGGTCCCGAGCAGTACTTC. Translating gives CASRDPGTSGPEQYF.

DNA of the CDR3: TGCGCCAGCAGTGGAGCAGGGGGTGGTGAGACCCAGTACTTC. Its translation: CASSGAGGGETQYF. This chain connects TRBV10-2 to TRBJ2-5; 7 nucleotides line up with TRBD1. The germline gives CDR1 WSHSY, CDR2 SAAADI. Germline trimming cut 4 bases from V and 5 bases from J; bases unmatched to any gene: 7. The CDR3 has 14 amino acids.

The chain recombines TRBV6-6 with TRBJ1-2, with 8 bases lining up with TRBD1. V shed 2 bases and J 9 bases; nucleotides not matched to a gene: 8. Germline-derived CDR1 and CDR2 are MNHNY and SVGAGI (reference sequence). This CDR3 has 14 amino acids. The CDR3 DNA follows: TGTGCCAGCAGTTACGAGGACAGGGTCCCTAGCTACACCTTC. It is translated as CASSYEDRVPSYTF.

This clone was recorded once. V and J are TRBV7-6 and TRBJ2-1; the match to TRBD1 covers 7 bases. The CDR3 covers 14 residues. Germline V gene data show CDR1 as SGHVS and CDR2 as FNYEAQ. V shed 6 bases and J 2 bases; nucleotides not matched to a gene: 4. This chain's CDR3 is CASRNDRAYNEQFF. CDR3 nucleotides: TGTGCCAGCAGAAATGACAGGGCCTACAATGAGCAGTTCTTC.

The CDR3 sequence is CASSQVWLAGRTDTQYF. The CDR3 nucleotides are TGCGCCAGCAGCCAAGTGTGGCTAGCGGGGCGCACAGATACGCAGTATTTT. The chain carries TRBV4-3 and TRBJ2-3, with TRBD2 identical over 9 bases. The CDR3 loop spans 17 amino acids. The trim removed 1 base at V and 1 base at J, leaving 6 bases unmatched. CDR1 is LGHNA, CDR2 YSLEER, per germline.

The CDR3 reads CASMPGTGGDNEQFF. CDR3 bases: TGTGCCAGCATGCCAGGGACGGGAGGGGACAATGAGCAGTTCTTC. V is TRBV25-1 and J is TRBJ2-1, with 8 nucleotides matching TRBD2. CDR1 and CDR2 (germline): MGHDK, SYGVNS. Germline trimming cut 7 bases from V and 5 bases from J; bases unmatched to any gene: 10. CDR3 size: 15 residues.

The rearrangement uses TRBV7-9 and TRBJ2-5; 10 bases match TRBD2. There are 15 residues in the CDR3. Germline CDR1 and CDR2: SEHNR and FQNEAQ (reference sequence). The V and J ends lost 3 bases and 4 bases, in that order; junction bases with no gene match: 5. This chain's CDR3 is CASSFSGRMGETQYF. The CDR3, as DNA: TGTGCCAGCAGCTTTAGCGGGAGGATGGGAGAGACCCAGTACTTC.

This rearrangement joins TRBV27 to TRBJ2-1; D ambiguous. The CDR3 contains 13 residues. Trimming removed 4 bases at V and 0 bases at J, with 4 bases between. Germline V gene lookup returns CDR1 MNHEY and CDR2 SMNVEV (reference sequence). CDR3 in DNA: TGTGCCAGCAGTTACAGCTCCTACAATGAGCAGTTCTTC. Protein product: CASSYSSYNEQFF.

V and J are TRBV19 and TRBJ1-2; 10 bases line up with TRBD1. The CDR3 totals 13 residues. The germline gives CDR1 LNHDA, CDR2 SQIVND (reference sequence). V trimming: 9 bases; J trimming: 4 bases; junction bases outside the gene matches: 5. The CDR3 here is CASQTGGGYGYTF. CDR3 DNA: TGTGCCAGCCAGACAGGGGGCGGCTATGGCTACACCTTC.

The chain uses TRBV2 and TRBJ2-1, with 14 bases identical to TRBD2. The ends lost 6 bases at V and 7 bases at J; junction bases unmatched: 8. The CDR3 length is 16 residues. Per the germline V gene, CDR1 is SNHLY and CDR2 is FYNNEI. This chain's CDR3 is CASSRLAGGVGNEQFF. CDR3 DNA: TGTGCCAGCAGCAGACTAGCGGGAGGGGTCGGAAATGAGCAGTTCTTC.

The J gene is TRBJ1-4, the V gene TRBV28; D gene uncertain. Trimming shortened V by 3 bases and J by 5 bases, and 7 bases separated the two germline ends. The CDR3 consists of 13 residues. Germline CDR1 reads MDHEN; CDR2 reads SYDVKM. The DNA of the CDR3 is TGTGCCAGCAGTTTTGGAGGGAATGAAAAACTGTTTTTT. The encoded protein is CASSFGGNEKLFF.

The CDR3 sequence is CASSELYGYTF. The CDR3, as DNA: TGTGCCAGCAGTGAACTCTATGGCTACACCTTC. The chain links TRBV2 to TRBJ1-2; unclear D gene. The germline V gene has CDR1 SNHLY and CDR2 FYNNEI. This CDR3 region has 11 residues. V dropped 2 bases and J dropped 4 bases, with 2 bases sitting between them. The full variable domain, with the rest looked up from reference TRBV2 and TRBJ1-2, is EPEVTQTPSHQVTQMGQEVILRCVPISNHLYFYWYRQILGQKVEFLVSFYNNEISEKSEIFDDQFSVERPDGSNFTLKIRSTKLEDSAMYFCASSELYGYTFGSGTRLTVV.

The V call is TRBV7-3, the J call TRBJ2-1; 10 bases map to TRBD2. This CDR3 contains 16 residues. Germline trimming cut 0 bases from V and 7 bases from J; bases unmatched to any gene: 6. Germline CDR1 reads SGHTA; CDR2 reads FQGTGA. CDR3 amino acids: CASSLTASGSLNEQFF. The CDR3 nucleotides are TGTGCCAGCAGCTTAACCGCTAGCGGGAGTTTGAATGAGCAGTTCTTC.

The chain has TRBV9 and TRBJ2-2, with D unclear. CDR1 is SGDLS and CDR2 is YYNGEE in the germline V gene. The CDR3 sequence is 11 residues long. Trimming pared 4 bases from V and 6 bases from J, leaving 4 bases between. As DNA, the CDR3 is TGTGCCAGCAGCTCTTCCGGGGAGCTGTTTTTT. Translation gives CASSSSGELFF.

The chain uses TRBV27 and TRBJ2-1; 9 bases are a match to TRBD2. There are 17 residues in the CDR3. Germline trimming cut 3 bases from V and 5 bases from J; bases unmatched to any gene: 11. Germline CDR1 is MNHEY and CDR2 is SMNVEV (reference sequence). CDR3: CASSFVPPTSGDNEQFF. The CDR3 DNA sequence: TGTGCCAGCAGTTTTGTCCCCCCGACTAGCGGAGACAATGAGCAGTTCTTC.

This clone was seen a single time. V gene TRBV6-6 combines with J gene TRBJ2-2, with 9 bases matching TRBD2. V trimming: 6 bases; J trimming: 6 bases; junction bases outside the gene matches: 5. Germline V gives CDR1 MNHNY, CDR2 SVGAGI (reference sequence). The CDR3 loop spans 14 amino acids. CDR3 DNA sequence: TGTGCCAGCAGCCCCGGGACTAGCCCCGGGGAGCTGTTTTTT. The encoded protein is CASSPGTSPGELFF.

The V and J genes are TRBV5-1 and TRBJ2-1; maybe TRBD1 (6 bases). Germline values: CDR1 SGHRS, CDR2 YFSETQ. There are 16 residues in the CDR3. V was pared by 4 bases and J by 0 bases, with 14 bases between. The CDR3 sequence: CASSRGVDSSYNEQFF. The CDR3 DNA follows: TGCGCCAGCAGCCGGGGTGTGGACAGCTCCTACAATGAGCAGTTCTTC.

This chain joins TRBV29-1 and TRBJ2-1; perhaps TRBD2 as D (5 bases). This CDR3 is 10 amino acids long. Germline CDR1 is SQVTM and CDR2 is ANQGSEA. CDR3 amino acids: CAGSYNEQFF. In nucleotides, the CDR3 is TGCGCGGGCTCCTACAATGAGCAGTTCTTC.

The chain has TRBV11-2 and TRBJ2-5; D gene uncertain. The J call may be in error: the DNA end matches TRBJ2-7 better. The CDR3 runs to 13 residues. In germline, CDR1 is SGHAT, CDR2 FQNNGV. The chain's CDR3 is CASSLARYYEQYF. The CDR3 DNA is TGTGCCAGCAGCTTAGCCCGGTACTACGAGCAGTACTTC.